Shown below are 30 T cell receptor beta chains from a single sample sequenced in a study of blood T cell repertoires in COVID-19. TCRdb's table, derived via immunoSEQ multiplex PCR, lists solely in-frame clones and lacks some. This sample has about 71,000 clones, with 75% to 90% found just once. Material: peripheral blood. The source is a middle-aged man with active COVID-19.

The genes are TRBV29-1 and TRBJ2-2, with 7 nucleotides matching TRBD2. The V and J ends lost 5 bases and 4 bases, in that order; junction bases with no gene match: 7. The CDR3 runs 14 residues. Per the germline V gene, CDR1 is SQVTM and CDR2 is ANQGSEA. The CDR3 sequence: CSVSKAGLTGELFF. CDR3 sequence (DNA): TGCAGCGTTTCGAAAGCGGGGCTCACCGGGGAGCTGTTTTTT.

This CDR3 is CASTTGTEYTF. The CDR3 bases are TGTGCCAGCACAACGGGGACAGAGTACACCTTC. The J gene is TRBJ1-2, the V gene TRBV2, with 7 bases lining up with TRBD1. CDR1 is SNHLY, CDR2 FYNNEI, per germline. The CDR3 loop spans 11 amino acids. The V gene end was trimmed by 7 bases and the J gene end by 11 bases; junction bases not matched to a gene: 7.

This rearrangement joins TRBV6-5 to TRBJ2-7, with a possible D match to TRBD1 (7 bases). V was cut by 2 bases and J by 8 bases, with 22 bases left in between. Germline V gene sequence: CDR1 MNHEY, CDR2 SVGAGI. This CDR3 comprises 16 residues. The CDR3 DNA reads as TGTGCCAGCAGTTACCGGACAGGAGGGAGTACGGGCAAGCAGTACTTC. Translating it yields CASSYRTGGSTGKQYF.

The CDR3 DNA sequence: TGTGCCAGCAGTGAGGACCCCGGGGGACGGGAAAAACTGTTTTTT. As protein: CASSEDPGGREKLFF. The rearrangement links TRBV6-1 to TRBJ1-4; D may be TRBD1 (5 bases). V gave up 3 bases and J gave up 8 bases, with 16 bases separating them. The CDR3 consists of 15 residues. Germline V gene data show CDR1 as MNHNS and CDR2 as SASEGT.

The chain couples TRBV30 to TRBJ1-2, with 7 bases that match TRBD1. The CDR3 has 12 residues. V lost 7 bases to trimming and J lost 5 bases; unmatched junction nucleotides: 7. The germline V gene encodes CDR1 GTSNPN and CDR2 SVGIG (reference sequence). The CDR3 bases are TGTGCCTCAAGACAGGGTGTTTATGGCTACACCTTC. Amino acid sequence: CASRQGVYGYTF.

The chain joins TRBV3-1 (or the pseudogene TRBV3-2) to TRBJ2-7; 12 bases agree with TRBD2. From germline, CDR1 is LGHDT and CDR2 YNNKEL (reference sequence). The CDR3 loop spans 13 amino acids. V dropped 11 bases and J dropped 2; count of bases not matched to a gene: 4. The CDR3 nucleotides read TGTGCCTCCCGGACTAGCGGGACCTACGAGCAGTACTTC. Translating gives CASRTSGTYEQYF.

The genes are TRBV5-4 and TRBJ2-1; 10 nucleotides match TRBD2. This CDR3 region has 15 residues. The V gene's germline CDR1 is SGHNT and CDR2 YYREEE (reference sequence). The ends lost 4 bases at V and 5 bases at J; junction bases unmatched: 6. CDR3 bases: TGTGCCAGCAGCACGAGCGGGGGGGCTGACAATGAGCAGTTCTTC. Its protein is CASSTSGGADNEQFF.

This clone is a singleton in its sample. The CDR3 nucleotides read TGTGCTAGTGGTTTGCTTTCTATAAGGAGGTGCTTTGGGTGTTATGAGCAGTTCTTC. Translating gives CASGLLSIRRCFGCYEQFF. This chain links TRBV12-5 with TRBJ2-1, with a weak D call TRBD2 (5 bases). The germline CDR1 and CDR2 sequences are LGHNT and FRNRAP. Trimming removed 2 bases from V and 8 bases from J, with 28 bases in between. This CDR3 has 19 amino acids.

The chain couples TRBV6-5 to TRBJ1-1, with D perhaps matching TRBD1 (5 bases). Germline CDR1 reads MNHEY; CDR2 reads SVGAGI. CDR3 size: 14 residues. V dropped 2 bases and J dropped 4 bases, with 11 bases sitting between them. In DNA form, the CDR3 reads TGTGCCAGCAGTTACCCGGGGCGGGGCACTGAAGCTTTCTTT. This gives the protein CASSYPGRGTEAFF.

The chain links TRBV2 to TRBJ2-3; 8 positions agree with TRBD2. CDR1 and CDR2 from the germline V gene are SNHLY and FYNNEI. The V gene end was trimmed by 7 bases and the J gene end by 2 bases; junction bases not matched to a gene: 11. The CDR3 has 16 amino acids. The CDR3 here is CASTRTSLANTDTQYF. CDR3 sequence (DNA): TGTGCCAGCACCCGGACTAGCCTGGCAAACACAGATACGCAGTATTTT.

The rearrangement uses TRBV12-3 or TRBV12-4 and TRBJ1-1, with 7 bases fitting TRBD1. The CDR3 is made up of 13 amino acids. V shed 5 bases and J 4 bases; nucleotides not matched to a gene: 4. CDR3 nucleotides: TGTGCCAGCAGTCGGTACAGGGGCACTGAAGCTTTCTTT. It codes for CASSRYRGTEAFF.

The rearrangement links TRBV6-2 or TRBV6-3 to TRBJ2-7; TRBD2 agrees at 9 bases. The CDR3 consists of 14 residues. The V gene end was trimmed by 5 bases and the J gene end by 4 bases; junction bases not matched to a gene: 6. Germline CDR1 is MNHEY and CDR2 is SVGEGT. CDR3 protein: CASSRLGLAYEQYF. The CDR3 DNA reads as TGTGCCAGCAGTCGACTGGGACTAGCTTACGAGCAGTACTTC.

The chain has TRBV12-3 or TRBV12-4 and TRBJ1-1; TRBD1 matches at 7 bases. V was pared by 6 bases and J by 4 bases, with 5 bases of the junction left unmatched. The CDR3 totals 13 residues. The CDR3 protein is CASRPTGTTEAFF. The CDR3 DNA follows: TGTGCCAGCAGGCCGACAGGGACCACTGAAGCTTTCTTT.

The CDR3 DNA reads as TGTGCCAGCAGCTTAGTAAGCGGAATAGAGACCCAGTACTTC. Protein product: CASSLVSGIETQYF. This rearrangement joins TRBV7-7 to TRBJ2-5; perhaps TRBD2 as D (5 bases). The germline V and J ends were trimmed by 1 base and 4 bases, with 10 bases remaining between them. Germline loops: CDR1 SSHAT, CDR2 FNYEAQ (reference sequence). The CDR3 runs 14 residues. Looking up the rest from reference TRBV7-7 and TRBJ2-5 gives the full variable domain: GAGVSQSPRYKVTKRGQDVTLRCDPISSHATLYWYQQALGQGPEFLTYFNYEAQPDKSGLPSDRFSAERPEGSISTLTIQRTEQRDSAMYRCASSLVSGIETQYFGPGTRLLVL.

This rearrangement joins TRBV19 to TRBJ2-7; 11 nucleotides align to TRBD1. Germline lookup yields CDR1 LNHDA and CDR2 SQIVND (reference sequence). The trim removed 7 bases at V and 4 bases at J, leaving 15 bases unmatched. The CDR3 contains 17 residues. This chain's CDR3 is CASTPGTGGSGVYEQYF. In DNA, the CDR3 is TGTGCCAGTACTCCCGGGACAGGGGGTTCAGGGGTATACGAGCAGTACTTC.

The chain couples TRBV5-1 to TRBJ2-5; D is perhaps TRBD1 (5 bases). The length of the CDR3 is 14 residues. CDR1 and CDR2 (germline): SGHRS, YFSETQ. Trimming removed 3 bases at V and 1 base at J, with 10 bases between. CDR3 sequence reads: CASSSQGFQETQYF. The CDR3, as DNA: TGCGCCAGCAGCTCGCAGGGATTCCAAGAGACCCAGTACTTC.

This clone was observed a few times. DNA of the CDR3: TGTGCCAGCAGTGAGGTGACAGGGGCCCCGTCCGAGCAGTACTTC. Residues: CASSEVTGAPSEQYF. The chain joins TRBV6-1 to TRBJ2-7; 8 nucleotides align to TRBD1. J lost 6 bases, V lost 3 bases, and 10 bases had no gene match. Germline loops: CDR1 MNHNS, CDR2 SASEGT. The CDR3 length is 15 residues.

This clone has a single count. The CDR3 loop is CAISEGGGVDQYF. CDR3 coding DNA: TGTGCCATCTCTGAGGGCGGGGGGGTGGACCAGTACTTC. The chain recombines TRBV10-3 with TRBJ2-5; TRBD2 matches 9 bases. There are 13 residues in the CDR3. Trimming at V came to 8 bases and at J to 10 bases, leaving 11 bases not matched to a gene. The germline V gene has CDR1 ENHRY and CDR2 SYGVKD.

This chain connects TRBV29-1 to TRBJ2-2, with a possible D match to TRBD2 (5 bases). Trimming took off 6 bases at V and 0 bases at J, with 14 bases between the two ends. Per the germline V gene, CDR1 is SQVTM and CDR2 is ANQGSEA. The CDR3 runs 15 residues. Written as DNA, the CDR3 is TGCAGCGTCGAGTTCGGGGTCGCGAACACCGGGGAGCTGTTTTTT. Protein sequence: CSVEFGVANTGELFF.

The chain has TRBV9 and TRBJ1-1; D gene unclear. V was clipped by 4 bases and J by 4 bases, with 14 bases between them. Germline V gene sequence: CDR1 SGDLS, CDR2 YYNGEE. The CDR3 has 14 amino acids. The CDR3, as DNA: TGTGCCAGCAGCCCCCGGGGAGGTTCCACTGAAGCTTTCTTT. Translating gives CASSPRGGSTEAFF.

The chain employs TRBV5-1 and TRBJ2-5, with 7 bases identical to TRBD1. The length of the CDR3 is 14 residues. The trim removed 4 bases at V and 6 bases at J, leaving 9 bases unmatched. Per germline, CDR1 SGHRS and CDR2 YFSETQ. As DNA, the CDR3 is TGCGCCAGCAGCCCCCTCACAGGGGCAAAGACCCAGTACTTC. This gives the protein CASSPLTGAKTQYF. The full variable domain, completed using reference TRBV5-1 and TRBJ2-5, is KAGVTQTPRYLIKTRGQQVTLSCSPISGHRSVSWYQQTPGQGLQFLFEYFSETQRNKGNFPGRFSGRQFSNSRSEMNVSTLELGDSALYLCASSPLTGAKTQYFGPGTRLLVL.

This clone was recorded only once. This rearrangement joins TRBV10-3 to TRBJ1-2, with 7 positions matching TRBD1. Germline trimming cut 4 bases from V and 4 bases from J; bases unmatched to any gene: 9. The CDR3 sequence is 15 residues long. Germline V CDR1 and CDR2: ENHRY, SYGVKD. The CDR3 loop reads CAISVGQQKTYGYTF. The CDR3 DNA is TGTGCCATCAGTGTGGGACAGCAAAAGACCTATGGCTACACCTTC.

The rearrangement uses TRBV25-1 and TRBJ1-1; 7 nucleotides agree with TRBD1. J gave up 1 base and V 4 bases, and 9 bases lay outside the gene matches. Germline CDR1 reads MGHDK; CDR2 reads SYGVNS. CDR3 length: 16 residues. The CDR3 sequence is CASSARQGSANTEAFF. The CDR3 coding sequence is TGTGCCAGCAGTGCTAGACAGGGAAGCGCGAACACTGAAGCTTTCTTT. Full variable domain (outside the CDR3, taken from reference TRBV25-1 and TRBJ1-1): EADIYQTPRYLVIGTGKKITLECSQTMGHDKMYWYQQDPGMELHLIHYSYGVNSTEKGDLSSESTVSRIRTEHFPLTLESARPSHTSQYLCASSARQGSANTEAFFGQGTRLTVV.

This clone is a singleton in its sample. V gene TRBV12-1 combines with J gene TRBJ1-2; no check of the table's D call, TRBD1, against the DNA was made. TRBV12-1 is labeled a pseudogene. The CDR3 has 15 amino acids. This CDR3 is CASSLYHRGVYGYTF. CDR3 coding DNA: TGTGCCAGCAGCTTATACCACAGGGGAGTCTATGGCTACACCTTC.

J is TRBJ2-5 and V is TRBV6-5; 10 bases are shared with TRBD2. After removal of 6 bases from V and 0 bases from J, the junction contained 4 bases not matched to a gene. The CDR3 consists of 15 residues. Germline CDR1 reads MNHEY; CDR2 reads SVGAGI. Here the CDR3 DNA reads TGTGCCAGCAGCTGGCTAGCGGGGGACCAAGAGACCCAGTACTTC. Amino acids: CASSWLAGDQETQYF.

The table lists this clone with a count of one. This sequence joins TRBV4-3 and TRBJ2-7; perhaps TRBD2 as D (5 bases). V lost 4 bases and J lost 0, with 19 bases in between. Germline V gene sequence: CDR1 LGHNA, CDR2 YSLEER. The CDR3 extends over 17 amino acids. The CDR3 sequence: CASSPSAGGPYSYEQYF. CDR3 bases: TGCGCCAGCAGCCCATCGGCGGGTGGCCCGTACTCCTACGAGCAGTACTTC.

The chain is built from TRBV6-1 and TRBJ1-6, with 8 positions matching TRBD1. With 4 bases clipped from V and 7 bases from J, the junction kept 6 bases outside the gene matches. In germline, CDR1 is MNHNS, CDR2 SASEGT. This CDR3 contains 15 residues. CDR3 nucleotides: TGTGCCAGCAGTGGATCGACAGGGGAAAATTCACCCCTCCACTTT. Amino acid sequence: CASSGSTGENSPLHF.

This chain links TRBV20-1 with TRBJ2-3; D is unclear. The CDR3 runs to 11 residues. Germline V gene lookup returns CDR1 DFQATT and CDR2 SNEGSKA (reference sequence). V lost 7 bases and J 1 base, leaving 6 bases between the germline ends. The CDR3 region is CSVSRTDTQYF. The CDR3 nucleotides are TGCAGTGTAAGCCGCACAGATACGCAGTATTTT.

V and J are TRBV12-3 or TRBV12-4 and TRBJ2-1, with D possibly matching TRBD2 (5 bases). The germline V and J ends were trimmed by 5 bases and 10 bases, with 15 bases remaining between them. The CDR3 has 13 amino acids. This CDR3 reads CASSPQERGEQFF. CDR3 nucleotide sequence: TGTGCCAGCAGTCCCCAGGAACGAGGGGAGCAGTTCTTC.

V gene TRBV6-2 or TRBV6-3 combines with J gene TRBJ2-1; TRBD2 aligns across 8 bases. Trimming removed 2 bases from V and 9 bases from J; junction bases left unmatched: 3. CDR1 and CDR2 from the germline V gene are MNHEY and SVGEGT. The CDR3 totals 13 residues. CDR3 residues: CASSYRTSFEQFF. Here the CDR3 DNA reads TGTGCCAGCAGTTACCGGACTAGCTTTGAGCAGTTCTTC.